The 10 T cell receptor beta chains below all came from one sample that was sequenced in a study of blood T cell repertoires in COVID-19. Method: immunoSEQ multiplex PCR; TCRdb's copy keeps in-frame clones and lacks some. The sample lists about 130,000 clones, roughly 80% occurring once. The sequenced material came from peripheral blood. The receptors here all came from a woman in her seventies with COVID-19, enrolled during active disease.

This clone was detected once. This rearrangement joins TRBV6-5 to TRBJ1-1; tentative D call: TRBD1 (5 bases). Germline V lookup: CDR1 MNHEY, CDR2 SVGAGI. With 2 bases removed from V and 1 base from J, the gap between germline ends came to 8 bases. The CDR3 has 14 amino acids. This chain's CDR3 is CASSYGAPNTEAFF. The CDR3 DNA reads TGTGCCAGCAGTTACGGGGCGCCGAACACTGAAGCTTTCTTT.

In this sample, this clone turned up once. J is TRBJ2-3 and V is TRBV6-2 or TRBV6-3; TRBD2 might be the D (5 bases). Trimming shortened V by 6 bases and J by 1 base, and 11 bases separated the two germline ends. Per germline, CDR1 MNHEY and CDR2 SVGEGT. The CDR3 totals 14 residues. CDR3 nucleotides: TGTGCCAGCAGCCCGGCGCGGGGCACAGATACGCAGTATTTT. Translated: CASSPARGTDTQYF.

The V gene is TRBV5-8, the J gene TRBJ2-1; 8 nucleotides agree with TRBD2. The trim removed 2 bases at V and 3 bases at J, leaving 7 bases unmatched. From germline, CDR1 is SGHTS and CDR2 YDEGEE. The CDR3 sequence is 16 residues long. In DNA, the CDR3 is TGTGCCAGCAGCTTAGGCGTACTAGCGGACTACAATGAGCAGTTCTTC. Translation gives CASSLGVLADYNEQFF.

V gene TRBV30 combines with J gene TRBJ1-6; a possible D gene is TRBD1 (5 bases). The CDR3 consists of 15 residues. Germline V CDR1 and CDR2: GTSNPN, SVGIG (reference sequence). V lost 0 bases and J lost 5, with 11 bases in between. The CDR3 nucleotides are TGTGCCTGGAGTGTAGGGGCCATAAATAATTCACCCCTCCACTTT. Protein product: CAWSVGAINNSPLHF.

V is TRBV12-3 or TRBV12-4 and J is TRBJ1-6; no reliable D call. V was trimmed by 2 bases and J by 7 bases, leaving 6 bases between them. The CDR3 contains 13 residues. CDR3 coding DNA: TGTGCCAGCAGTTTACACAGAAATTCACCCCTCCACTTT. Its protein product is CASSLHRNSPLHF.

The chain joins TRBV2 to TRBJ2-1; perhaps TRBD1 as D (5 bases). In germline, CDR1 is SNHLY, CDR2 FYNNEI. V was pared by 6 bases and J by 4 bases, with 19 bases between. This CDR3 comprises 16 residues. The DNA for the CDR3 is TGTGCCAGCAGGGACAACAGAGGTGGAACGTACAATGAGCAGTTCTTC. This encodes CASRDNRGGTYNEQFF. Full variable domain (missing parts from reference TRBV2 and TRBJ2-1): EPEVTQTPSHQVTQMGQEVILRCVPISNHLYFYWYRQILGQKVEFLVSFYNNEISEKSEIFDDQFSVERPDGSNFTLKIRSTKLEDSAMYFCASRDNRGGTYNEQFFGPGTRLTVL.

The genes are TRBV6-6 and TRBJ2-5, with 8 bases fitting TRBD1. This CDR3 comprises 15 residues. V was clipped by 7 bases and J by 5 bases; unmatched bases: 12. Germline V CDR1 and CDR2: MNHNY, SVGAGI (reference sequence). DNA of the CDR3: TGTGCCAGCATCCCGGGCAGGGGGCTGGCGGAGACCCAGTACTTC. The encoded protein is CASIPGRGLAETQYF.

The table lists this clone with a few counts. The chain carries TRBV23-1 and TRBJ1-2; TRBD1 might be the D (6 bases). TRBV23-1 qualifies as an ORF whose function is uncertain. The V gene lost 7 bases and the J gene lost 0 bases, with 21 bases spanning the gap. This CDR3 has 17 residues. CDR3 amino acids: CASTERPGESSNYGYTF. The CDR3 nucleotides read TGCGCCAGCACCGAACGGCCAGGGGAATCCTCTAACTATGGCTACACCTTC.

The chain has TRBV6-1 and TRBJ2-1; weak D call: TRBD2 (6 bases). With 2 bases removed from V and 5 bases from J, the gap between germline ends came to 13 bases. Germline V lookup: CDR1 MNHNS, CDR2 SASEGT. The CDR3 contains 15 residues. CDR3 coding DNA: TGTGCCAGCAGTGAAATCGGGTGGAGGGACAATGAGCAGTTCTTC. It is translated as CASSEIGWRDNEQFF.

Comments on this clone: A much more abundant neighbour one base away suggests this may be a read error. This CDR3 is also generated by other DNA sequences in the sample. The gene calls are TRBV7-2 and TRBJ1-1; no firm D call. From germline, CDR1 is SGHTA and CDR2 FQGNSA. The CDR3 is 13 amino acids. Trimming stripped 2 bases from V and 1 base from J, with 5 bases between. CDR3 amino acids: CASSLPGNTEAFF. The CDR3 coding sequence is TGTGCCAGCAGCTTACCGGGGAACACTGAAGCTTTCTTT.